The clone carrying this T cell receptor (beta chain) was seen more than once but under ten times. Total RNA extracted from each sample amounted to at least 5 micrograms. A second PCR, run for about 7 to 11 cycles, used a sample-barcoded 5' primer plus a J-beta primer mix. Researchers report that a template-switch adaptor with 12 random nucleotides tagged each cDNA molecule. TCRdb redid the calling of the 5' RACE reads with MiXCR, one entry per CDR3 protein. The sample consists of about 1.4 million distinct CDR3 sequences, roughly 59% of them appearing once. The germline gives CDR1 SGHTA, CDR2 FQGNSA. CDR3 length: 13 residues. This entry belongs to a study of blood T cells in healthy people across ages.

The gene calls are TRBV7-2 and TRBJ2-5; tentatively, D is TRBD2 (5 bases). The assigned J gene may be wrong: the sequence end matches TRBJ2-7 better. This sequence was found in a man between 18 and 29 years old in good health. The sequenced sample was blood. CDR3 residues: CASSLVLANEQYF. CDR3 DNA sequence: TGTGCCAGCAGCTTAGTGTTAGCGAACGAGCAGTACTTC.